The present TCR beta chain was sequenced within a study of T cell changes during pregnancy in multiple sclerosis. TCRdb's copy holds only in-frame clones and misses some; the assay was immunoSEQ multiplex PCR. The repertoire holds about 34,000 clones, approximately 90% seen once, with around 13% in the top ten. Trimming left V 2 bases short and J 3 bases short, with 14 bases between. CDR3 length equals 16 residues. Germline CDR1 reads MNHNS; CDR2 reads SASEGT. Here the sequenced sample was CD8+ T cells from peripheral blood mononuclear cells, taken in the first trimester of pregnancy. The chain has TRBV6-1 and TRBJ1-5; D might be TRBD1 (5 bases). This receptor was taken from a female donor with multiple sclerosis, enrolled in a pregnancy study. Here the CDR3 reads CASSEWVGENNQPQHF. Written as DNA, the CDR3 is TGTGCCAGCAGTGAATGGGTAGGGGAAAACAATCAGCCCCAGCATTTT.